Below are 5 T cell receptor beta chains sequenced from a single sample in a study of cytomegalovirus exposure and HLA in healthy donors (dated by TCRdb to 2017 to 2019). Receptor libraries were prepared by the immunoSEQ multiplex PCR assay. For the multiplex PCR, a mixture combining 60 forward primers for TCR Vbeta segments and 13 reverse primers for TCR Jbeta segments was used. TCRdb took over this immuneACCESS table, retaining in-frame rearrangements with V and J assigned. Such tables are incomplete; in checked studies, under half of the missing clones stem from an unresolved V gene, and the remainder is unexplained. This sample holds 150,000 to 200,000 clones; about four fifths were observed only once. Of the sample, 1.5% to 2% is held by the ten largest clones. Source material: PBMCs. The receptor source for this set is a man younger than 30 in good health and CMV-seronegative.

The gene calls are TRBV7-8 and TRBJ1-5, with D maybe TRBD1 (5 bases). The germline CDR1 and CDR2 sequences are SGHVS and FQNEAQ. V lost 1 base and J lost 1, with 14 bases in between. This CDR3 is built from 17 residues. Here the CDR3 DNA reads TGTGCCAGCAGCTTAGTCTCACAGGCCCAGAGCAATCAGCCCCAGCATTTT. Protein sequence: CASSLVSQAQSNQPQHF.

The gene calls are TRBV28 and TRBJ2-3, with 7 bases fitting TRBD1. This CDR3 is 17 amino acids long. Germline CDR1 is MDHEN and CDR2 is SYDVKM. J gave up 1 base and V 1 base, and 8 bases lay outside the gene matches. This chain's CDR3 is CASSLLGAGTGTDTQYF. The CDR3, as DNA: TGTGCCAGCAGTTTATTGGGTGCAGGGACAGGCACAGATACGCAGTATTTT.

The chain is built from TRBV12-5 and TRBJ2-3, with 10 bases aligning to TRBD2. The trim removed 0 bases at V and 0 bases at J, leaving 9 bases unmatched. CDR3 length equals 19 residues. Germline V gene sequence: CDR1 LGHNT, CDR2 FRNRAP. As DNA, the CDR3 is TGTGCTAGTGGTTTGGTAGGCCTAGCGGGGGAATCTAGCACAGATACGCAGTATTTT. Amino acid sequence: CASGLVGLAGESSTDTQYF.

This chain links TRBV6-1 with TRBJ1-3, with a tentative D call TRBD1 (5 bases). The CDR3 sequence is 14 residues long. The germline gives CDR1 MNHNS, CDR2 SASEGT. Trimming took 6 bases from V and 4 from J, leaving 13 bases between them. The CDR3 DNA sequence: TGTGCCAGCAGGTTGGGGGGAAGGGGAAACACCATATATTTT. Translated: CASRLGGRGNTIYF.

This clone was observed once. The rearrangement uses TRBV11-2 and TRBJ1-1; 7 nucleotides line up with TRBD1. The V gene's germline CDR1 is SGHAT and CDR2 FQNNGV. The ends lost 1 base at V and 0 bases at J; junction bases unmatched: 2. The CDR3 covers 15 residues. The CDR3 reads CASSLAQGMNTEAFF. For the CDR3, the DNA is TGTGCCAGCAGCTTAGCACAGGGGATGAACACTGAAGCTTTCTTT.